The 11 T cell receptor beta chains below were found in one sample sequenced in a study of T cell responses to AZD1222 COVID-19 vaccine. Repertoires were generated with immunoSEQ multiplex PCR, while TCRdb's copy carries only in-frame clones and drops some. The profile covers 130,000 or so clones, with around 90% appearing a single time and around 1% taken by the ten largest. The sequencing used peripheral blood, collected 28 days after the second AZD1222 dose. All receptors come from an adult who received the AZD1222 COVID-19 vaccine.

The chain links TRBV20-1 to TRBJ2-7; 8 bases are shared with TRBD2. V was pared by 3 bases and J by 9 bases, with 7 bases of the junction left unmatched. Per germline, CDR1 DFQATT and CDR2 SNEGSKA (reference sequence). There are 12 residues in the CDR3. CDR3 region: CSASHSGGGQYF. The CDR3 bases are TGCAGTGCTAGTCATTCGGGAGGGGGGCAGTACTTC.

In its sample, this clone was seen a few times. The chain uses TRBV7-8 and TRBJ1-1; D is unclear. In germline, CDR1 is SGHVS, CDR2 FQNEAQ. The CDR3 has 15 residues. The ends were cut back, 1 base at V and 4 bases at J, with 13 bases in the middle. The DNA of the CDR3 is TGTGCCAGCAGCTTAGATACGAGGCCGGGCACTGAAGCTTTCTTT. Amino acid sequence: CASSLDTRPGTEAFF.

Here the CDR3 reads CASGSASNQPQHF. In DNA, the CDR3 is TGTGCGTCGGGGAGCGCCAGCAATCAGCCCCAGCATTTT. The rearrangement uses TRBV6-5 and TRBJ1-5, with no clear D. CDR1 is MNHEY, CDR2 SVGAGI, per germline. The length of the CDR3 is 13 residues.

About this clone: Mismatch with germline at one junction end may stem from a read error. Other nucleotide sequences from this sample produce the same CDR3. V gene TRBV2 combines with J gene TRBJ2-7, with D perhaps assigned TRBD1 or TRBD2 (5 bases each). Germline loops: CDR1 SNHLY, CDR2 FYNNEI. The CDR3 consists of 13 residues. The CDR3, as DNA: TGTGCTAGCAATCGTGGGACGTTGGGCGAGCAGTACTTC. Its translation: CASNRGTLGEQYF.

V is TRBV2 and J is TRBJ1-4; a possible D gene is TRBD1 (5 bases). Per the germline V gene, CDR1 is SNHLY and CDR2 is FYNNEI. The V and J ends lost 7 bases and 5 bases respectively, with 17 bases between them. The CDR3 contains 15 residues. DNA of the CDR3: TGTGCCAGCAAAATTAGGGACTTGGGAAATGAAAAACTGTTTTTT. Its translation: CASKIRDLGNEKLFF.

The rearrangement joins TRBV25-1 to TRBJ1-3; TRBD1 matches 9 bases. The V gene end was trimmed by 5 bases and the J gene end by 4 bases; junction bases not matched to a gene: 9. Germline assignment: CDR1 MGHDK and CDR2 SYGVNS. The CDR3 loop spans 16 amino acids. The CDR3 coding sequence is TGTGCCAGCAGTAAGGGGACAGGGAAAATAGGAAACACCATATATTTT. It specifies CASSKGTGKIGNTIYF.

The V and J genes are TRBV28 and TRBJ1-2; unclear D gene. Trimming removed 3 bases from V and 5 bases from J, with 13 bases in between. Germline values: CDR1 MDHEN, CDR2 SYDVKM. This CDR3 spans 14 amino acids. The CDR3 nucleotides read TGTGCCAGCAGTTTCCTTTCGGTCAAATATGGCTACACCTTC. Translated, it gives CASSFLSVKYGYTF.

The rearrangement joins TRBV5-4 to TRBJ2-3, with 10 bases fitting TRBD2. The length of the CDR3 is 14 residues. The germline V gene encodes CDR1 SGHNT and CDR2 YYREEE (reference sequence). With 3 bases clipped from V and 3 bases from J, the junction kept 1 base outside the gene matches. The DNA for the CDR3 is TGTGCCAGCAGCTCGGGACTAGCGACAGATACGCAGTATTTT. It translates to CASSSGLATDTQYF.

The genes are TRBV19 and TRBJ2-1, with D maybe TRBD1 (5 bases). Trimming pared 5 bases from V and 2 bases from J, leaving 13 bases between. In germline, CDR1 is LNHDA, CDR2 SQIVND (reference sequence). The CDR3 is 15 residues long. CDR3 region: CASSADSLPYNEQFF. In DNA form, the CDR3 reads TGTGCCAGTAGTGCCGACAGCCTCCCCTACAATGAGCAGTTCTTC.

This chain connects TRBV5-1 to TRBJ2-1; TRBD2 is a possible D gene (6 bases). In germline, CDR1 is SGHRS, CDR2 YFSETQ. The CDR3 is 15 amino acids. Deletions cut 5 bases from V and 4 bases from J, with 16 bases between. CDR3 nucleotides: TGCGCCAGCAGGGTCGTTGGAGGGCCGTACAATGAGCAGTTCTTC. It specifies CASRVVGGPYNEQFF. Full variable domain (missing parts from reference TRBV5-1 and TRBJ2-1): KAGVTQTPRYLIKTRGQQVTLSCSPISGHRSVSWYQQTPGQGLQFLFEYFSETQRNKGNFPGRFSGRQFSNSRSEMNVSTLELGDSALYLCASRVVGGPYNEQFFGPGTRLTVL.

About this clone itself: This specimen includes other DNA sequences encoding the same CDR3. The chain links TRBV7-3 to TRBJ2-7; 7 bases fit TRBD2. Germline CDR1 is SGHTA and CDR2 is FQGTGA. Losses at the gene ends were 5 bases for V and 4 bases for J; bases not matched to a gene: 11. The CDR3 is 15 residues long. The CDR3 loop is CASSQGASGIYEQYF. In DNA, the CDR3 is TGTGCCAGCAGCCAAGGGGCTAGCGGAATATACGAGCAGTACTTC. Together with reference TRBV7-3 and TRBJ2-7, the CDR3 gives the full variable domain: GAGVSQTPSNKVTEKGKYVELRCDPISGHTALYWYRQSLGQGPEFLIYFQGTGAADDSGLPNDRFFAVRPEGSVSTLKIQRTERGDSAVYLCASSQGASGIYEQYFGPGTRLTVT.